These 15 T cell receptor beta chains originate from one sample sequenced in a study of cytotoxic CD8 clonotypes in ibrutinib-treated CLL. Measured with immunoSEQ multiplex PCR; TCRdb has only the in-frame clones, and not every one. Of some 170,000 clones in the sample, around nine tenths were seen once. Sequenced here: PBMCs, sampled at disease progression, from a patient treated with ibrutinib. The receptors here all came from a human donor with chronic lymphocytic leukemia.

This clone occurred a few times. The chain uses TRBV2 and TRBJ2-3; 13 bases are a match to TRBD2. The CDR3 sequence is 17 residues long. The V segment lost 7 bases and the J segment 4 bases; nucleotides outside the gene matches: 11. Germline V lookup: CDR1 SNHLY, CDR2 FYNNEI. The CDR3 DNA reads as TGTGCCAGCATAGACCTTGGACTAGCGGGAGACTCAGATACGCAGTATTTT. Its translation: CASIDLGLAGDSDTQYF.

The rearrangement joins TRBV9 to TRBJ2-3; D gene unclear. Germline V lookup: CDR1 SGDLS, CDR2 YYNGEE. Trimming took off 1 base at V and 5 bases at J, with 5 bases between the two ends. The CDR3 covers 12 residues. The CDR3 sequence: CASSVYQDTQYF. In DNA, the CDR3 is TGTGCCAGCAGCGTATATCAAGATACGCAGTATTTT.

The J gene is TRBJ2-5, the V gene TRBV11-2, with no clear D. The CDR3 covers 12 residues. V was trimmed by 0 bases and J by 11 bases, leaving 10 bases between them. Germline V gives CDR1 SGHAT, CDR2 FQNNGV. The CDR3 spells CASSLDPAVQYF. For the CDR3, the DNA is TGTGCCAGCAGCTTAGACCCGGCGGTTCAGTACTTC.

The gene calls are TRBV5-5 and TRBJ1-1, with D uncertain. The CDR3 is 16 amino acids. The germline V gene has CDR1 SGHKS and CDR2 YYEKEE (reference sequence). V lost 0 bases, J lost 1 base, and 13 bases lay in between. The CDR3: CASSLGLGSGNTEAFF. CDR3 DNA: TGTGCCAGCAGCTTGGGTCTGGGATCAGGGAACACTGAAGCTTTCTTT.

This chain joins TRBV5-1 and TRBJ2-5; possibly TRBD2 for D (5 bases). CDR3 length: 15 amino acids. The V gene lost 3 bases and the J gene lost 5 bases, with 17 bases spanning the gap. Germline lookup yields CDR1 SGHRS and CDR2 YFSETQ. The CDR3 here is CASSSADYAVETQYF. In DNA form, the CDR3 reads TGCGCCAGCAGCTCAGCTGACTACGCCGTGGAGACCCAGTACTTC.

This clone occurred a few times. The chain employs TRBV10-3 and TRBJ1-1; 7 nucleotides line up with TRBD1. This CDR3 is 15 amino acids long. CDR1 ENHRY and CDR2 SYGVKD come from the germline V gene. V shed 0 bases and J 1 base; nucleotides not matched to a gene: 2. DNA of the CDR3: TGTGCCATCAGTGAGTCCAGGGGGGGGAACACTGAAGCTTTCTTT. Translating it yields CAISESRGGNTEAFF.

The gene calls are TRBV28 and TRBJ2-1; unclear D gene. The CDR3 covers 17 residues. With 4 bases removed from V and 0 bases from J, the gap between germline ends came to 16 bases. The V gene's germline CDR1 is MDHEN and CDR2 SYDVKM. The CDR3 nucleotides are TGTGCCAGCAGTTCCCCTTGGGCGCAAGCCTCCTACAATGAGCAGTTCTTC. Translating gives CASSSPWAQASYNEQFF. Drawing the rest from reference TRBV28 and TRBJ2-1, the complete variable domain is DVKVTQSSRYLVKRTGEKVFLECVQDMDHENMFWYRQDPGLGLRLIYFSYDVKMKEKGDIPEGYSVSREKKERFSLILESASTNQTSMYLCASSSPWAQASYNEQFFGPGTRLTVL.

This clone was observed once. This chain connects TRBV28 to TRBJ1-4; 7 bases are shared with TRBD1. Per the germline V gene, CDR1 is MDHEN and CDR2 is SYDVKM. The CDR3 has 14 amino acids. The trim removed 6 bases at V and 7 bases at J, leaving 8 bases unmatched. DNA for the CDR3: TGTGCCAGCAGCCAACAGGGGCGCGGTGAAAAACTGTTTTTT. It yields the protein CASSQQGRGEKLFF.

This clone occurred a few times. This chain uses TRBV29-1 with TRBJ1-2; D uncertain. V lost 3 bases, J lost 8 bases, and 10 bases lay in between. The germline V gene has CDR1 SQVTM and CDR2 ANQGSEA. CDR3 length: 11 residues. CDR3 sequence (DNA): TGCAGCGTTGATGTGACAACAGGCTACACCTTC. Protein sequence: CSVDVTTGYTF.

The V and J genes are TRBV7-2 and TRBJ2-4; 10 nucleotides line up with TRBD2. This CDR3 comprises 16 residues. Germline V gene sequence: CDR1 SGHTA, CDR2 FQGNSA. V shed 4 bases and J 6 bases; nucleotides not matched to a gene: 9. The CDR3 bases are TGTGCCAGCAGCTCTTTAGGAGCGGGAGGGGTAAACATTCAGTACTTC. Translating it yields CASSSLGAGGVNIQYF.

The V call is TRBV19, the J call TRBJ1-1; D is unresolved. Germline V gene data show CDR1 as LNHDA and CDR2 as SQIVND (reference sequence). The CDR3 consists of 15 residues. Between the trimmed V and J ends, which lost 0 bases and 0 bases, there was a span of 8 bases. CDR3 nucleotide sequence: TGTGCCAGTAGTATAGACGGGGATATGAACACTGAAGCTTTCTTT. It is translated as CASSIDGDMNTEAFF.

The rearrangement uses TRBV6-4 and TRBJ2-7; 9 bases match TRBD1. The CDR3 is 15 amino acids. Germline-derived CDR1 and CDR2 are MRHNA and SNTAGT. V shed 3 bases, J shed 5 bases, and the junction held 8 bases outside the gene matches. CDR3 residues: CASSEEPGQGHEQYF. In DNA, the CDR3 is TGTGCCAGCAGTGAAGAGCCGGGACAGGGCCACGAGCAGTACTTC.

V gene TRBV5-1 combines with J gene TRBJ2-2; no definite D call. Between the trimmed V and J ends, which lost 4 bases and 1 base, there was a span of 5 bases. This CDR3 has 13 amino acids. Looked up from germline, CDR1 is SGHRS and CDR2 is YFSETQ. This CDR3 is CASSPENTGELFF. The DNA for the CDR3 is TGCGCCAGCAGCCCTGAGAACACCGGGGAGCTGTTTTTT.

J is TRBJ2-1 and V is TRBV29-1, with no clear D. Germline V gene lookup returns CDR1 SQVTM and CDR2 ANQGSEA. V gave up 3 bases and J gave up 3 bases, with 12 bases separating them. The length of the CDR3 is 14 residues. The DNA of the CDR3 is TGCAGCGTTGATGGGATACCCCTCTACAATGAGCAGTTCTTC. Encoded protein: CSVDGIPLYNEQFF.

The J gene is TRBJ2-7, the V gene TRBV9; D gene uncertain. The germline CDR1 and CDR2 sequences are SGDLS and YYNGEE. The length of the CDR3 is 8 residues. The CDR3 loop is CALDEQYF. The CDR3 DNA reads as TGTGCTTTGGACGAGCAGTACTTC.